These 10 T cell receptor beta chains originate from one sample sequenced in a study of memory CD4+ T cells and cytomegalovirus serostatus. Single viable CD3+CD4+CD8-CD45RO+ cells were sorted as the memory CD4+ T cells. Sequencing used immunoSEQ multiplex PCR; TCRdb keeps in-frame clones, though not all of them. The sample yields 25,000 to 30,000 clones, 70% to 80% seen once. Specimen: memory CD4+ T cells from blood. All receptors come from an adult in good health and CMV-seronegative.

The chain couples TRBV19 to TRBJ2-3; D may be TRBD1 (5 bases). Germline-derived CDR1 and CDR2 are LNHDA and SQIVND (reference sequence). The V and J ends lost 11 bases and 2 bases respectively, with 14 bases between them. The CDR3 consists of 13 residues. CDR3 residues: CAARGLLTDTQYF. CDR3 bases: TGTGCCGCAAGGGGCCTACTCACAGATACGCAGTATTTT.

This chain joins TRBV5-6 and TRBJ2-5; 10 bases are shared with TRBD2. Trimming cost V 7 bases and J 7 bases; bases outside gene matches: 13. CDR3 length equals 15 residues. From germline, CDR1 is SGHDT and CDR2 YYEEEE. The CDR3 region is CASGPSGGASGTQYF. The CDR3 nucleotides are TGTGCCAGCGGGCCGAGCGGGGGGGCGTCTGGGACCCAGTACTTC.

V usage is TRBV11-2 and J usage is TRBJ1-3; D unresolved. Germline V gene lookup returns CDR1 SGHAT and CDR2 FQNNGV. Trimming removed 0 bases from V and 4 bases from J, with 7 bases in between. There are 14 residues in the CDR3. The CDR3 protein is CASSLEVTGNTIYF. CDR3 bases: TGTGCCAGCAGCTTAGAGGTCACCGGAAACACCATATATTTT.

This chain links TRBV2 with TRBJ2-7; D remains ambiguous. V dropped 4 bases and J dropped 6 bases, with 10 bases sitting between them. The CDR3 is 12 residues long. Per the germline V gene, CDR1 is SNHLY and CDR2 is FYNNEI. The chain's CDR3 is CASSVGLAEQYF. CDR3 coding DNA: TGTGCCAGCAGTGTGGGCCTGGCCGAGCAGTACTTC.

This rearrangement joins TRBV11-3 to TRBJ2-1, with 9 bases fitting TRBD2. This CDR3 is 15 amino acids long. Germline V gene sequence: CDR1 SGHNT, CDR2 YENEEA. With 1 base clipped from V and 5 bases from J, the junction kept 3 bases outside the gene matches. The CDR3: CASSLGAGGHNEQFF. The CDR3 DNA is TGTGCCAGCAGCTTAGGTGCGGGGGGGCACAATGAGCAGTTCTTC. Full variable domain (outside the CDR3, taken from reference TRBV11-3 and TRBJ2-1): EAGVVQSPRYKIIEKKQPVAFWCNPISGHNTLYWYLQNLGQGPELLIRYENEEAVDDSQLPKDRFSAERLKGVDSTLKIQPAELGDSAVYLCASSLGAGGHNEQFFGPGTRLTVL.

This clone occurred a few times. This rearrangement joins TRBV6-1 to TRBJ2-5; a possible D gene is TRBD2 (6 bases). V was clipped by 5 bases and J by 2 bases, with 15 bases between them. CDR3 size: 15 residues. CDR1 and CDR2 from the germline V gene are MNHNS and SASEGT. CDR3 sequence: CASSPQTGEQETQYF. CDR3 nucleotides: TGTGCCAGCAGTCCTCAAACGGGGGAACAAGAGACCCAGTACTTC.

CDR3 amino acids: CASSTGTGGNYGYTF. CDR3 nucleotide sequence: TGTGCCAGTAGTACCGGGACAGGGGGCAACTATGGCTACACCTTC. The gene calls are TRBV19 and TRBJ1-2; 12 positions agree with TRBD1. CDR1 and CDR2 from the germline V gene are LNHDA and SQIVND (reference sequence). This CDR3 contains 15 residues. Trimming removed 4 bases from V and 2 bases from J; junction bases left unmatched: 2.

V gene TRBV5-1 combines with J gene TRBJ2-5; 8 nucleotides agree with TRBD2. V gave up 4 bases and J gave up 3 bases; unmatched junction bases: 5. Germline assignment: CDR1 SGHRS and CDR2 YFSETQ. There are 14 residues in the CDR3. This CDR3 reads CASSTQAGEETQYF. The CDR3 DNA sequence: TGCGCCAGCAGCACCCAAGCGGGGGAAGAGACCCAGTACTTC.

This clone was seen more than once but under ten times. This chain uses TRBV19 with TRBJ2-2; D uncertain. Looked up from germline, CDR1 is LNHDA and CDR2 is SQIVND (reference sequence). The CDR3 length is 14 residues. V dropped 3 bases and J dropped 1 base, with 6 bases sitting between them. The CDR3 sequence is CASSIQQNTGELFF. The CDR3, as DNA: TGTGCCAGTAGTATCCAGCAGAACACCGGGGAGCTGTTTTTT.

The V call is TRBV6-5, the J call TRBJ1-3; TRBD1 matches at 7 bases. Looked up from germline, CDR1 is MNHEY and CDR2 is SVGAGI. CDR3 length: 14 amino acids. The V and J ends lost 6 bases and 5 bases, in that order; junction bases with no gene match: 7. CDR3 in amino acids: CASSSTQGRNTIYF. CDR3 nucleotide sequence: TGTGCCAGCAGCTCGACACAGGGGAGAAACACCATATATTTT.